Below are 11 T cell receptor beta chains sequenced from a single sample in a study of cytomegalovirus exposure and HLA in healthy donors. PCR employed 60 Vbeta and 13 Jbeta primers. The data were produced by immunoSEQ multiplex PCR, yet TCRdb's version contains in-frame clones alone and is incomplete. In total, the table holds about 200,000 clones. The material sequenced was PBMCs. The receptors here all came from a woman aged 25 to 39 in good health and CMV-seropositive.

This chain joins TRBV7-9 and TRBJ1-2, with D uncertain. The CDR3 contains 12 residues. From germline, CDR1 is SEHNR and CDR2 FQNEAQ (reference sequence). The V gene lost 6 bases and the J gene lost 8 bases, with 13 bases spanning the gap. The CDR3 bases are TGTGCCAGCAGAACGGAGGGTGAAGGCTACACCTTC. This sequence encodes CASRTEGEGYTF.

The chain combines TRBV4-1 with TRBJ2-7, with 7 bases that match TRBD1. The CDR3 is made up of 16 amino acids. Germline trimming cut 4 bases from V and 6 bases from J; bases unmatched to any gene: 15. Germline V gives CDR1 MGHRA, CDR2 YSYEKL. The CDR3 is CASSPLRWDRPTEQYF. DNA of the CDR3: TGCGCCAGCAGCCCTCTGAGGTGGGACAGACCCACCGAGCAGTACTTC.

The chain links TRBV7-2 to TRBJ2-4; 12 bases agree with TRBD1. Per germline, CDR1 SGHTA and CDR2 FQGNSA. V was clipped by 5 bases and J by 9 bases; unmatched bases: 5. This CDR3 is 14 amino acids long. In nucleotides, the CDR3 is TGTGCCAGCAGCCGCGGGACAGGGGGCGGCATTCAGTACTTC. Amino acids: CASSRGTGGGIQYF.

The chain couples TRBV5-6 to TRBJ1-1; no definite D call. The V and J ends lost 1 base and 3 bases respectively, with 7 bases between them. This CDR3 spans 13 amino acids. Germline loops: CDR1 SGHDT, CDR2 YYEEEE. CDR3 amino acids: CASSLKSYTEAFF. CDR3 DNA sequence: TGTGCCAGCAGCTTGAAATCCTACACTGAAGCTTTCTTT.

The gene calls are TRBV15 and TRBJ1-6; 7 bases match TRBD1. The V gene's germline CDR1 is LNHNV and CDR2 YYDKDF (reference sequence). The CDR3 spans 15 residues. Trimming cost V 4 bases and J 7 bases; bases outside gene matches: 7. Here the CDR3 reads CATSMRQGMNSPLHF. Here the CDR3 DNA reads TGTGCCACCAGCATGAGACAGGGAATGAATTCACCCCTCCACTTT.

V and J are TRBV5-4 and TRBJ2-5; D not resolved. The CDR3 contains 11 residues. Germline V gene sequence: CDR1 SGHNT, CDR2 YYREEE (reference sequence). With 4 bases removed from V and 5 bases from J, the gap between germline ends came to 6 bases. The CDR3 DNA follows: TGTGCCAGCAGCGTTCGGGAGACCCAGTACTTC. Translated, it gives CASSVRETQYF.

The V gene is TRBV15, the J gene TRBJ2-1; 12 positions match TRBD2. Germline CDR1 reads LNHNV; CDR2 reads YYDKDF (reference sequence). This CDR3 has 17 residues. Trimming cost V 1 base and J 8 bases; bases outside gene matches: 9. The CDR3 loop reads CATSRAPSGGAMDEQFF. CDR3 DNA: TGTGCCACCAGCAGAGCCCCTAGCGGGGGGGCCATGGATGAGCAGTTCTTC.

The CDR3 DNA reads TGTGCCAGCATTTCCCCCACAGGGACAGATCTTAACTATGGCTACACCTTC. It specifies CASISPTGTDLNYGYTF. The J gene is TRBJ1-2, the V gene TRBV28, with TRBD1 identical over 7 bases. Trimming removed 7 bases from V and 1 base from J; junction bases left unmatched: 15. Per the germline V gene, CDR1 is MDHEN and CDR2 is SYDVKM. This CDR3 comprises 17 residues.

This chain connects TRBV18 to TRBJ2-2; TRBD1 agrees at 7 bases. The trim removed 2 bases at V and 2 bases at J, leaving 8 bases unmatched. This CDR3 comprises 17 residues. CDR1 is KGHSH and CDR2 is LQKENI in the germline V gene. CDR3 bases: TGTGCCAGCTCACCAAGGACAGGAAGTTTCAACACCGGGGAGCTGTTTTTT. It translates to CASSPRTGSFNTGELFF.

The rearrangement links TRBV9 to TRBJ1-2; 8 nucleotides agree with TRBD1. The junction had 10 bases not matched to a gene; V was cut back by 7 bases and J by 8 bases. There are 13 residues in the CDR3. Germline V gene data show CDR1 as SGDLS and CDR2 as YYNGEE. The CDR3 sequence is CASDRGGGRGYTF. As DNA, the CDR3 is TGTGCCAGCGACAGGGGAGGGGGACGCGGCTACACCTTC.

V and J are TRBV19 and TRBJ2-6, with a tentative D call TRBD2 (6 bases). This CDR3 contains 19 residues. Trimming pared 3 bases from V and 0 bases from J, leaving 18 bases between. CDR1 is LNHDA, CDR2 SQIVND, per germline (reference sequence). The CDR3 loop reads CASSIRGVLSLSGANVLTF. The CDR3 DNA reads TGTGCCAGTAGTATCCGCGGGGTTTTGTCCCTCTCTGGGGCCAACGTCCTGACTTTC. The full variable domain, completed using reference TRBV19 and TRBJ2-6, is DGGITQSPKYLFRKEGQNVTLSCEQNLNHDAMYWYRQDPGQGLRLIYYSQIVNDFQKGDIAEGYSVSREKKESFPLTVTSAQKNPTAFYLCASSIRGVLSLSGANVLTFGAGSRLTVL.